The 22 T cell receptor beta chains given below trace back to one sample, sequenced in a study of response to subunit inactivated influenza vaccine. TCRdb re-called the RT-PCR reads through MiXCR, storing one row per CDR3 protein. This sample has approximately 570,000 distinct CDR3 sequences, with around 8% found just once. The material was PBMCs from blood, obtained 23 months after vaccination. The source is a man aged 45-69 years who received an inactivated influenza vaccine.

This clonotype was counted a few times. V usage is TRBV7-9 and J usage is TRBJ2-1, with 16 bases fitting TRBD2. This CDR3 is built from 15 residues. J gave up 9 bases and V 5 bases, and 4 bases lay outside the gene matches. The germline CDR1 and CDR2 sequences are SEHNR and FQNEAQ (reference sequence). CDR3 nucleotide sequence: TGTGCCAGCAGCGAGGGGACTAGCGGGAGGGTTGAGCAGTTCTTC. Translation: CASSEGTSGRVEQFF.

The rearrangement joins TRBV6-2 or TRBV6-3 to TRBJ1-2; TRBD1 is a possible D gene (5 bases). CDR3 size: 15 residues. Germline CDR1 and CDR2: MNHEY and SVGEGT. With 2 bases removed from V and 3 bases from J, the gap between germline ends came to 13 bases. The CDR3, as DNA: TGTGCCAGCAGTTACGGGGCAGGGCGCGACTATGGCTACACCTTC. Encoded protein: CASSYGAGRDYGYTF.

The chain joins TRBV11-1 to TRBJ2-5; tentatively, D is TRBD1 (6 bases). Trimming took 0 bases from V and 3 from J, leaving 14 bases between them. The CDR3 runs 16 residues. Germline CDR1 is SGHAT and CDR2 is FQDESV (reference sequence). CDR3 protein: CASSLAFGRGEETQYF. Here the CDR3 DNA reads TGTGCCAGCAGCTTAGCCTTCGGCAGGGGAGAAGAGACCCAGTACTTC.

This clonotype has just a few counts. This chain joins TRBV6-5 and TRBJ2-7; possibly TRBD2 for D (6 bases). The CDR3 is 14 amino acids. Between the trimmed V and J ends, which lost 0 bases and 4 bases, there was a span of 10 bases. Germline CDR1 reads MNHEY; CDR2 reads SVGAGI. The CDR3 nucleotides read TGTGCCAGCAGTTACTCGGTTGGAGGGTACGAGCAGTACTTC. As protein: CASSYSVGGYEQYF.

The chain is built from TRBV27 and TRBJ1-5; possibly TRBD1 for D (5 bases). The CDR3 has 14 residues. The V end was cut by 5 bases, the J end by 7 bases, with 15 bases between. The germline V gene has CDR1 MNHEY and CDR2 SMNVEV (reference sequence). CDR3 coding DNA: TGTGCCAGCAGTCCTTTAGGGGCCTACCAGCCCCAGCATTTT. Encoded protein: CASSPLGAYQPQHF.

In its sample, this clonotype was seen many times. The CDR3 DNA follows: TGTGCCAGCGGCGGGATTAGCACAGATACGCAGTATTTT. Amino acids: CASGGISTDTQYF. The rearrangement uses TRBV27 and TRBJ2-3, with D perhaps matching TRBD2 (6 bases). The V end was cut by 8 bases, the J end by 0 bases, with 9 bases between. Germline loops: CDR1 MNHEY, CDR2 SMNVEV (reference sequence). The CDR3 spans 13 residues.

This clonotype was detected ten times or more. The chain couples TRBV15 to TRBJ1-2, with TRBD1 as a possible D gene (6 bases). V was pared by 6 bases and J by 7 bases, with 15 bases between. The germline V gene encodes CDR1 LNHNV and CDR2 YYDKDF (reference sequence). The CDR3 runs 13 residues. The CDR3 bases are TGTGCCACCAGGAGCGCAACAGGGACTGGCTACACCTTC. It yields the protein CATRSATGTGYTF.

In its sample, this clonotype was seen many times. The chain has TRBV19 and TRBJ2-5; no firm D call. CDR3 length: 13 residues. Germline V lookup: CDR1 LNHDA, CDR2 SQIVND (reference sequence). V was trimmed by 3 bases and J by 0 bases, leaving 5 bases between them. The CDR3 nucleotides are TGTGCCAGTAGTATCCAGGACCAAGAGACCCAGTACTTC. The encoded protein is CASSIQDQETQYF.

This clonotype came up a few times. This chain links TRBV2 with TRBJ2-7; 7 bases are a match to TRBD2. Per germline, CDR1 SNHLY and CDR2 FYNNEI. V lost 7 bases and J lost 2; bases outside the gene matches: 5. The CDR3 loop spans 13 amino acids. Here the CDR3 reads CASKLAAPYEQYF. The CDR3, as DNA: TGTGCCAGCAAGCTAGCGGCCCCCTACGAGCAGTACTTC.

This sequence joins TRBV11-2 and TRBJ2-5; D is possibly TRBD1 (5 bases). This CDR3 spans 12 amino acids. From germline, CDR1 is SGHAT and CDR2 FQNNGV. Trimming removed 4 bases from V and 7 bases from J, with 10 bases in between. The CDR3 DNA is TGTGCCAGCAGCTCCCAAAGGGGGACCCAGTACTTC. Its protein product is CASSSQRGTQYF.

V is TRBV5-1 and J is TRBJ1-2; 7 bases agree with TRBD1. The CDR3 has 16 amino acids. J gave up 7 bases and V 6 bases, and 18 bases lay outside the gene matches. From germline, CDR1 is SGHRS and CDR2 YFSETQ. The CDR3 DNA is TGCGCCAGCACGGGACAGTCGAGGTCAGGGGCTGGTGGCTACACCTTC. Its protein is CASTGQSRSGAGGYTF.

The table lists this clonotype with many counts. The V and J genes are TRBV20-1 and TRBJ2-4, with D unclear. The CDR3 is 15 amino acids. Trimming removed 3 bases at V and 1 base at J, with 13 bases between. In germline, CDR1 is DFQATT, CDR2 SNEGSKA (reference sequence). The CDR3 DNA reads TGCAGTGCTAGCTTCATAGATGCTGCCAAAAACATTCAGTACTTC. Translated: CSASFIDAAKNIQYF.

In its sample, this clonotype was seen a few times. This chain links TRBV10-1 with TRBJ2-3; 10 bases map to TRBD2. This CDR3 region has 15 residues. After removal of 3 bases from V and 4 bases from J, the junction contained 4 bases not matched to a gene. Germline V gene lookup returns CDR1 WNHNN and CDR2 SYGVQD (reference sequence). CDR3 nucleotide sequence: TGCGCCAGCAGTGAAAAGCGGGGGGGTGCAGATACGCAGTATTTT. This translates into CASSEKRGGADTQYF.

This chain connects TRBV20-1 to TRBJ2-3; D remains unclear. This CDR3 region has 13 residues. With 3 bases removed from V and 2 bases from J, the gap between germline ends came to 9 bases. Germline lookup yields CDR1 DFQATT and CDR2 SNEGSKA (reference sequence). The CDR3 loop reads CSARTPPTDTQYF. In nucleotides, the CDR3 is TGCAGTGCTAGGACTCCCCCCACAGATACGCAGTATTTT.

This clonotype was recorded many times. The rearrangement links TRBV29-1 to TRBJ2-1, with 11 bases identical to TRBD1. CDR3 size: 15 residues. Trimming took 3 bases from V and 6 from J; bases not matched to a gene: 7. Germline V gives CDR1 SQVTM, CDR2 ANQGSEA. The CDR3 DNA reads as TGCAGCGTTGACCCCGGGACAGGGGGAACCAATGAGCAGTTCTTC. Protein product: CSVDPGTGGTNEQFF.

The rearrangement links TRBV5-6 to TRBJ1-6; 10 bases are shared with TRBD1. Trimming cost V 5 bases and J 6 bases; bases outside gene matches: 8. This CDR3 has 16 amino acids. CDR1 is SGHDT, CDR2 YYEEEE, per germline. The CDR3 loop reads CASRNAGQGFNSPLHF. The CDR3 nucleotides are TGTGCCAGCAGAAACGCGGGACAGGGGTTTAATTCACCCCTCCACTTT.

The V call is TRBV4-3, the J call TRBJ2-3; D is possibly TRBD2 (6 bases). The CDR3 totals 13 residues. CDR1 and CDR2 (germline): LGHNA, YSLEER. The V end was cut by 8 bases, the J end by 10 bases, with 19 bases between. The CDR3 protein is CASSPGGERAQYF. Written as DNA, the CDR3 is TGCGCCAGCTCACCTGGAGGGGAAAGAGCGCAGTATTTT.

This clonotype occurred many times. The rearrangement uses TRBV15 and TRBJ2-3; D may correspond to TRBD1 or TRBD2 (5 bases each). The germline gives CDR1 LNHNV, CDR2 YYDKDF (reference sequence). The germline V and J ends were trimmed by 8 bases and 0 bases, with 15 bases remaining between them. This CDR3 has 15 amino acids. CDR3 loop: CATSPNRRSTDTQYF. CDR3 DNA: TGTGCCACCTCTCCGAACAGGAGGAGCACAGATACGCAGTATTTT.

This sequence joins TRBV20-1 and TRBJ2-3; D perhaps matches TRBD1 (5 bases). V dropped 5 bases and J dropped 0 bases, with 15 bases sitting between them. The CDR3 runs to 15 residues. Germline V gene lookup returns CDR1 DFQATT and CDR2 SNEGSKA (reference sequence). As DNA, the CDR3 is TGCAGTGCTGTCTTTAGACAGTCTAGCACAGATACGCAGTATTTT. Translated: CSAVFRQSSTDTQYF.

CDR3 loop: CASSITGTANTEAFF. The CDR3 bases are TGCGCCAGCAGCATCACCGGGACAGCGAACACTGAAGCTTTCTTT. The V call is TRBV5-1, the J call TRBJ1-1; 7 positions agree with TRBD1. The CDR3 is 15 amino acids. The J segment lost 1 base and the V segment lost 4 bases, leaving 7 bases of the junction unmatched. Germline V gene lookup returns CDR1 SGHRS and CDR2 YFSETQ.

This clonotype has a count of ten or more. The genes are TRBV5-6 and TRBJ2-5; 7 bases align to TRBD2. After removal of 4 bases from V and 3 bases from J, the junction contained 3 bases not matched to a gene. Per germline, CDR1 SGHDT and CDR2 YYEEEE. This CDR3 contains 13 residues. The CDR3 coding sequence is TGTGCCAGCAGCCGGGCGGGGGAAGAGACCCAGTACTTC. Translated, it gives CASSRAGEETQYF. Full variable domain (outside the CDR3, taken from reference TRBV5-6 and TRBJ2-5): DAGVTQSPTHLIKTRGQQVTLRCSPKSGHDTVSWYQQALGQGPQFIFQYYEEEERQRGNFPDRFSGHQFPNYSSELNVNALLLGDSALYLCASSRAGEETQYFGPGTRLLVL.

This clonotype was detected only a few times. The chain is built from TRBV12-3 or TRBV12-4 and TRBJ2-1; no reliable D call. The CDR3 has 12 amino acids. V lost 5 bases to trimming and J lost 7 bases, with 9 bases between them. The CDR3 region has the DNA TGTGCCAGCAGTCCCCCCAGGAATGAGCAGTTCTTC. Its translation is CASSPPRNEQFF.